This entry is about one T cell receptor (beta chain). The target antigen is unknown. Being one base from a much bigger clone, this may be a read error. These data are taken from a study of blood T cells in healthy people across ages. The study, taken as a whole, reports: TCR beta diversity was tightly associated with the proportion of naive T cells. What prevented conclusive comparison of naive and antigen-experienced cells was that PBMCs were unsorted.

From germline, CDR1 is SGHTA and CDR2 FQGNSA. The CDR3 runs 14 residues. V was trimmed by 5 bases and J by 0 bases, leaving 9 bases between them. The authors drew ten milliliters of peripheral blood from each donor. Combining a sample-barcoded 5' primer with a J-beta primer mix, a second PCR ran for roughly 7 to 11 cycles. One entry per CDR3 protein, called by TCRdb with MiXCR from the 5' RACE reads. The profile covers about 1.1 million distinct CDR3 sequences, with more than 30% appearing a single time and about an eighth taken by the ten largest. The receptor was derived from a man between 18 and 35 years old in good health. The J gene is TRBJ2-3, the V gene TRBV7-2; D gene ambiguous. Sequencing was done on a sample of blood. The CDR3 coding sequence is TGTGCCAGCAGCGTAACGGCCAGCACAGATACGCAGTATTTT. Amino acids: CASSVTASTDTQYF.